The next 24 T cell receptor beta chains were all read from a single sample in a study of T cell repertoires in cytomegalovirus infection. From the reads, TCRdb called clonotypes with MiXCR, one entry per CDR3 protein. The sample includes 150,000 to 200,000 distinct CDR3 sequences, 28% of them seen just once. Sequenced sample: PBMCs. The receptors derive from a human donor in good health (CMV status not recorded). Some clones in this sample may be carry-over from other donors' samples.

Points on this clonotype: Given a much more abundant clone one base away, this may be a read error. The CDR3 carries no conserved terminal phenylalanine or tryptophan, so it likely arises from a read error. No DNA is shown, since the ends of the CDR3 on it are uncertain; the CDR3 is the one TCRdb lists. The V gene is TRBV11-1, the J gene TRBJ2-1; the table's D call TRBD1 went unverified against the DNA. Germline V gene data show CDR1 as SGHAT and CDR2 as FQDESV (reference sequence). 12 amino acids form the CDR3, both terminal residues included. This CDR3 reads CASSLVNRGLFV.

This clonotype was detected only a few times. The chain links TRBV9 to TRBJ1-1, with TRBD1 matching 11 bases. The CDR3 runs to 14 residues. The V gene's germline CDR1 is SGDLS and CDR2 YYNGEE. The V and J ends lost 4 bases and 7 bases, in that order; junction bases with no gene match: 6. CDR3 in amino acids: CASSPGQGADEAFF. The CDR3 DNA sequence: TGTGCCAGCAGCCCCGGACAGGGGGCTGATGAAGCTTTCTTT.

The gene calls are TRBV2 and TRBJ2-7; D is perhaps TRBD2 (5 bases). The CDR3 is 14 amino acids. Germline CDR1 and CDR2: SNHLY and FYNNEI. The germline V and J ends were trimmed by 2 bases and 5 bases, with 13 bases remaining between them. The CDR3 sequence is CASSELLGDDEQYF. Written as DNA, the CDR3 is TGTGCCAGCAGTGAATTACTAGGAGACGACGAGCAGTACTTC.

There are a few counts of this clonotype. CDR3 DNA sequence: TGTGCCGGGCGGAGGGGGGAGTACAATGAGCAGTTCTTC. Encoded protein: CAGRRGEYNEQFF. The rearrangement links TRBV12-5 to TRBJ2-1, with D perhaps TRBD1 or TRBD2 (6 bases each). Germline CDR1 LGHNT, CDR2 FRNRAP. This CDR3 is built from 13 residues.

The chain is built from TRBV7-6 and TRBJ2-5, with TRBD1 as a possible D gene (7 bases). Trimming cost V 5 bases and J 8 bases, with 12 bases left between them. Germline V gene sequence: CDR1 SGHVS, CDR2 FNYEAQ. The CDR3 has 12 residues. CDR3 region: CASSPQGGTQYF. The CDR3 DNA sequence: TGTGCCAGCAGCCCCCAGGGGGGCACCCAGTACTTC. The variable domain in full, with the rest retrieved from reference TRBV7-6 and TRBJ2-5, is GAGVSQSPRYKVTKRGQDVALRCDPISGHVSLYWYRQALGQGPEFLTYFNYEAQQDKSGLPNDRFSAERPEGSISTLTIQRTEQRDSAMYRCASSPQGGTQYFGPGTRLLVL.

The chain carries TRBV2 and TRBJ1-3, with a tentative D call TRBD1 (5 bases). From germline, CDR1 is SNHLY and CDR2 FYNNEI. Trimming removed 8 bases at V and 0 bases at J, with 8 bases between. The CDR3 is 13 amino acids. The CDR3 sequence is CASRGFSGNTIYF. CDR3 coding DNA: TGTGCCAGCCGGGGGTTCTCTGGAAACACCATATATTTT.

The chain carries TRBV4-1 and TRBJ1-1; TRBD1 aligns across 7 bases. There are 15 residues in the CDR3. Looked up from germline, CDR1 is MGHRA and CDR2 is YSYEKL. V lost 1 base, J lost 5 bases, and 7 bases stayed unmatched. Here the CDR3 DNA reads TGCGCCAGCAGCCAAGCGAGTACAGGGGTGACTGAAGCTTTCTTT. This translates into CASSQASTGVTEAFF.

The sample holds a few counts of this clonotype. The V call is TRBV6-5, the J call TRBJ2-2; TRBD2 agrees at 11 bases. The CDR3 runs 16 residues. Germline CDR1 is MNHEY and CDR2 is SVGAGI. After removal of 5 bases from V and 5 bases from J, the junction contained 7 bases not matched to a gene. The DNA of the CDR3 is TGTGCCAGCAGTCCCATAGCGGGGGGGTGGACCGGGGAGCTGTTTTTT. Protein sequence: CASSPIAGGWTGELFF.

This clonotype has at least ten counts. This chain connects TRBV25-1 to TRBJ1-5, with a tentative D call TRBD1 (6 bases). The germline CDR1 and CDR2 sequences are MGHDK and SYGVNS. The CDR3 runs to 16 residues. V lost 4 bases and J lost 0, with 13 bases in between. CDR3 sequence reads: CASSGPQGHSNQPQHF. DNA for the CDR3: TGTGCCAGCAGTGGGCCACAGGGCCATAGCAATCAGCCCCAGCATTTT.

This clonotype was recorded a few times. The V call is TRBV18, the J call TRBJ2-5; 10 bases match TRBD1. V dropped 6 bases and J dropped 4; count of bases not matched to a gene: 2. The CDR3 has 13 residues. Looked up from germline, CDR1 is KGHSH and CDR2 is LQKENI. The CDR3 sequence is CASSRDRGETQYF. The CDR3 nucleotides read TGTGCCAGCTCTCGGGACAGGGGAGAGACCCAGTACTTC.

This clonotype was counted only a few times. The chain joins TRBV7-3 to TRBJ2-3, with unresolved D. The CDR3 extends over 14 amino acids. CDR1 SGHTA and CDR2 FQGTGA come from the germline V gene. V lost 1 base, J lost 5 bases, and 10 bases lay in between. CDR3 nucleotides: TGTGCCAGCAGCTTAAATGGGCACGAAGATACGCAGTATTTT. Translation gives CASSLNGHEDTQYF.

The chain recombines TRBV5-1 with TRBJ1-2; no clear D. The CDR3 extends over 17 amino acids. V lost 0 bases and J lost 0, with 15 bases in between. Germline V gene data show CDR1 as SGHRS and CDR2 as YFSETQ. The CDR3 reads CASSLEAGASTNYGYTF. The CDR3, as DNA: TGCGCCAGCAGCTTGGAGGCCGGCGCCTCAACTAACTATGGCTACACCTTC.

The V call is TRBV14, the J call TRBJ1-1; D is unclear. CDR1 is SGHDN, CDR2 FVKESK, per germline. The V end lost 4 bases, the J end lost 0 bases, and 3 bases lay between the germline ends. The CDR3 is 12 residues long. In DNA form, the CDR3 reads TGTGCCAGCAGCCGCCTGAACACTGAAGCTTTCTTT. Its protein is CASSRLNTEAFF.

This clonotype was seen a few times. The gene calls are TRBV7-3 and TRBJ1-2; D possibly corresponds to TRBD1 (5 bases). V was trimmed by 2 bases and J by 8 bases, leaving 12 bases between them. CDR3 size: 13 residues. Germline V gene lookup returns CDR1 SGHTA and CDR2 FQGTGA. CDR3: CASSLPDSRGYTF. The DNA of the CDR3 is TGTGCCAGCAGCTTACCCGACAGCCGGGGCTACACCTTC.

This clonotype has more than one count but fewer than ten. The gene calls are TRBV7-3 and TRBJ2-1; perhaps TRBD2 as D (6 bases). Germline CDR1 reads SGHTA; CDR2 reads FQGTGA. CDR3 length: 16 residues. Trimming shortened V by 7 bases and J by 0 bases, and 16 bases separated the two germline ends. This CDR3 is CASTLGGPSSYNEQFF. In nucleotides, the CDR3 is TGTGCCAGCACACTCGGGGGTCCTAGCTCCTACAATGAGCAGTTCTTC.

As DNA, the CDR3 is TGTGCCAGCAGTTACTCGAGGGGCCTACTAGATTCACCCCTCCACTTT. It encodes CASSYSRGLLDSPLHF. J is TRBJ1-6 and V is TRBV6-8; possibly TRBD1 for D (5 bases). The germline CDR1 and CDR2 sequences are MNHGY and SAAAGT. The CDR3 is 16 residues long. V was pared by 0 bases and J by 8 bases, with 14 bases between.

This sequence joins TRBV19 and TRBJ2-3, with 11 bases that match TRBD1. Germline V gene lookup returns CDR1 LNHDA and CDR2 SQIVND (reference sequence). CDR3 length: 17 amino acids. The V segment lost 4 bases and the J segment 5 bases; nucleotides outside the gene matches: 11. The CDR3, as DNA: TGTGCCAGTAGTACCCCTGGACAGGGGGCGAGCGGAGATACGCAGTATTTT. Protein product: CASSTPGQGASGDTQYF.

J is TRBJ2-4 and V is TRBV9; the match to TRBD1 covers 11 bases. The germline V gene encodes CDR1 SGDLS and CDR2 YYNGEE. Trimming removed 3 bases from V and 3 bases from J; junction bases left unmatched: 5. There are 16 residues in the CDR3. CDR3 in DNA: TGTGCCAGCAGCGGAGGGACAGGGGGTAGCAAAAACATTCAGTACTTC. Translated: CASSGGTGGSKNIQYF.

In its sample, this clonotype was seen a few times. This chain joins TRBV7-2 and TRBJ2-4; possibly TRBD1 for D (7 bases). Germline loops: CDR1 SGHTA, CDR2 FQGNSA. V dropped 5 bases and J dropped 0 bases, with 11 bases sitting between them. The CDR3 loop spans 15 amino acids. The CDR3 DNA sequence: TGTGCCAGCAGCGGGGGGACAGCAGCCAAAAACATTCAGTACTTC. The encoded protein is CASSGGTAAKNIQYF. Supplemented by reference TRBV7-2 and TRBJ2-4, the full variable domain reads GAGVSQSPSNKVTEKGKDVELRCDPISGHTALYWYRQSLGQGLEFLIYFQGNSAPDKSGLPSDRFSAERTGGSVSTLTIQRTQQEDSAVYLCASSGGTAAKNIQYFGAGTRLSVL.

This clonotype was counted only a few times. The chain employs TRBV11-2 and TRBJ2-2; tentative D call: TRBD2 (5 bases). The CDR3 length is 14 residues. CDR1 is SGHAT, CDR2 FQNNGV, per germline. V lost 4 bases, J lost 4 bases, and 10 bases lay in between. The CDR3 DNA follows: TGTGCCAGCAGCTGGGTAGAGGGCACCGGGGAGCTGTTTTTT. Amino acid sequence: CASSWVEGTGELFF.

The chain is built from TRBV7-3 and TRBJ2-1; TRBD2 might be the D (7 bases). The V end lost 8 bases, the J end lost 6 bases, and 20 bases lay between the germline ends. The CDR3 consists of 15 residues. The germline V gene has CDR1 SGHTA and CDR2 FQGTGA. The CDR3 reads CASSFRGGGPNEQFF. The CDR3 DNA reads TGTGCCAGCTCATTCCGAGGGGGGGGGCCCAATGAGCAGTTCTTC.

CDR3 nucleotide sequence: TGTGCCAACACCAAATCGCGGGTGGGAGTTGGAACTGAAGCTTTCTTT. It yields the protein CANTKSRVGVGTEAFF. The chain uses TRBV11-2 and TRBJ1-1; the D is unclear. This CDR3 is 16 amino acids long. V shed 10 bases and J shed 5 bases, with 26 bases lying between them. Looked up from germline, CDR1 is SGHAT and CDR2 is FQNNGV.

This clonotype was detected a few times. The chain couples TRBV7-2 to TRBJ2-1, with D perhaps TRBD2 (7 bases). The germline V gene encodes CDR1 SGHTA and CDR2 FQGNSA. V was shortened by 5 bases and J by 2 bases, with 13 bases between the two germline ends. The CDR3 totals 15 residues. The CDR3 is CASSLVRGPYNEQFF. The CDR3 nucleotides are TGTGCCAGCAGCCTAGTGCGGGGGCCCTACAATGAGCAGTTCTTC. Using reference TRBV7-2 and TRBJ2-1 for the parts outside the CDR3, the full variable domain is GAGVSQSPSNKVTEKGKDVELRCDPISGHTALYWYRQSLGQGLEFLIYFQGNSAPDKSGLPSDRFSAERTGGSVSTLTIQRTQQEDSAVYLCASSLVRGPYNEQFFGPGTRLTVL.

This clonotype was found a few times. The chain carries TRBV6-5 and TRBJ2-2; 7 bases line up with TRBD1. After removal of 4 bases from V and 1 base from J, the junction contained 9 bases not matched to a gene. CDR3 length: 17 amino acids. CDR1 and CDR2 (germline): MNHEY, SVGAGI. The CDR3 spells CASSLGAGTVNTGELFF. The CDR3 DNA reads as TGTGCCAGCAGTTTAGGGGCCGGGACAGTGAACACCGGGGAGCTGTTTTTT.